The 15 T cell receptor beta chains below come from one sample, sequenced in a study of Ad26.COV2.S vaccination and SARS-CoV-2 variants. The assay was immunoSEQ multiplex PCR, and TCRdb's table has in-frame clones only and misses some. In the table there are around 300,000 clones, 88% of which are singletons. Stated treatment: 15 to 20 received Ad26.COV2.S at low or high dose, single or two shots; a few received placebo; per-sample allocation not given. Sampling occurred on day 63 after the first vaccine or placebo injection. This material consisted of peripheral blood, taken in a trial of Ad26.COV2.S vaccine versus placebo. These receptor sequences come from a person between 18 and 59 years old who received the Ad26.COV2.S COVID-19 vaccine or a placebo.

The J gene is TRBJ1-2, the V gene TRBV7-9; weak D call: TRBD1 (5 bases). Looked up from germline, CDR1 is SEHNR and CDR2 is FQNEAQ (reference sequence). The CDR3 spans 14 residues. The germline V and J ends were trimmed by 5 bases and 6 bases, with 16 bases remaining between them. The chain's CDR3 is CASSPGGGSDGYTF. CDR3 nucleotides: TGTGCCAGCAGCCCCGGCGGGGGGAGCGATGGCTACACCTTC.

V is TRBV5-8 and J is TRBJ1-1; 7 bases line up with TRBD1. The CDR3 has 11 residues. With 5 bases clipped from V and 7 bases from J, the junction kept 2 bases outside the gene matches. Germline V gene sequence: CDR1 SGHTS, CDR2 YDEGEE. CDR3 bases: TGTGCCAGCAGGGGGACAGTTGAAGCTTTCTTT. Amino acid sequence: CASRGTVEAFF.

The chain has TRBV7-9 and TRBJ1-2; TRBD1 is a possible D gene (6 bases). Looked up from germline, CDR1 is SEHNR and CDR2 is FQNEAQ (reference sequence). CDR3 size: 12 residues. Trimming took 5 bases from V and 9 from J, leaving 13 bases between them. In DNA form, the CDR3 reads TGTGCCAGCAGCGTCCCACAGGGTAGCTACACCTTC. It codes for CASSVPQGSYTF. Supplemented by reference TRBV7-9 and TRBJ1-2, the full variable domain reads DTGVSQNPRHKITKRGQNVTFRCDPISEHNRLYWYRQTLGQGPEFLTYFQNEAQLEKSRLLSDRFSAERPKGSFSTLEIQRTEQGDSAMYLCASSVPQGSYTFGSGTRLTVV.

The chain employs TRBV30 and TRBJ2-7; D not resolved. The germline V gene encodes CDR1 GTSNPN and CDR2 SVGIG (reference sequence). Deletions cut 0 bases from V and 5 bases from J, with 5 bases between. The CDR3 spans 11 residues. Here the CDR3 reads CAWSVEDEQYF. In DNA, the CDR3 is TGTGCCTGGAGTGTAGAGGACGAGCAGTACTTC.

This chain connects TRBV28 to TRBJ1-2; a possible D gene is TRBD1 (5 bases). CDR3 length equals 13 residues. Trimming shortened V by 8 bases and J by 8 bases, and 18 bases separated the two germline ends. In germline, CDR1 is MDHEN, CDR2 SYDVKM. CDR3: CASETPGPRGYTF. The CDR3 DNA reads as TGTGCCAGCGAAACCCCGGGGCCTAGGGGCTACACCTTC.

The chain links TRBV7-6 to TRBJ1-6; 8 bases line up with TRBD1. Looked up from germline, CDR1 is SGHVS and CDR2 is FNYEAQ. The CDR3 spans 16 residues. The junction had 8 bases not matched to a gene; V was cut back by 1 base and J by 9 bases. The CDR3: CASSLGAGGDGSPLHF. CDR3 bases: TGTGCCAGCAGCTTAGGGGCAGGGGGCGATGGTTCACCCCTCCACTTT.

This sequence joins TRBV6-2 or TRBV6-3 and TRBJ2-7; D ambiguous. This CDR3 spans 11 amino acids. Germline loops: CDR1 MNHEY, CDR2 SVGEGT. Trimming took off 5 bases at V and 2 bases at J, with 4 bases between the two ends. CDR3 nucleotides: TGTGCCAGCAGTCCAGCCTACGAGCAGTACTTC. Its protein is CASSPAYEQYF.

This sequence joins TRBV6-5 and TRBJ2-5; 7 bases are a match to TRBD1. The CDR3 totals 14 residues. Losses at the gene ends were 10 bases for V and 4 bases for J; bases not matched to a gene: 12. Germline V gives CDR1 MNHEY, CDR2 SVGAGI. The CDR3 is CATIKTGYGETQYF. The CDR3, as DNA: TGTGCCACCATCAAGACAGGGTATGGAGAGACCCAGTACTTC.

The chain combines TRBV7-2 with TRBJ2-3; D remains ambiguous. Trimming removed 2 bases from V and 9 bases from J, with 18 bases in between. The V gene's germline CDR1 is SGHTA and CDR2 FQGNSA. The CDR3 has 15 residues. CDR3 DNA: TGTGCCAGCAGCTTATTTGGGCGAGGTCAATCGACGCAGTATTTT. Protein: CASSLFGRGQSTQYF.

The chain has TRBV10-3 and TRBJ1-2; D is possibly TRBD1 (5 bases). The V gene lost 11 bases and the J gene lost 4 bases, with 20 bases spanning the gap. Looked up from germline, CDR1 is ENHRY and CDR2 is SYGVKD. The CDR3 contains 14 residues. DNA for the CDR3: TGTGCCCTTGGGGGTCGCGGTGACTTCTATGGCTACACCTTC. Translation: CALGGRGDFYGYTF.

The table lists this clone with a few counts. The V call is TRBV19, the J call TRBJ1-3, with 7 bases lining up with TRBD1. V lost 4 bases and J lost 0; bases outside the gene matches: 9. Germline V gene sequence: CDR1 LNHDA, CDR2 SQIVND (reference sequence). This CDR3 region has 17 residues. The CDR3 DNA sequence: TGTGCCAGTAGTACGAACCTGGGACAGCTCTCTGGAAACACCATATATTTT. This translates into CASSTNLGQLSGNTIYF.

The rearrangement uses TRBV28 and TRBJ1-2, with a weak D call TRBD1 (5 bases). Germline CDR1 reads MDHEN; CDR2 reads SYDVKM. Deletions cut 11 bases from V and 5 bases from J, with 24 bases between. The CDR3 extends over 15 amino acids. In DNA, the CDR3 is TGTGCCCGCTGGGGGGGGGTTGAGGTCGGGTATGGCTACACCTTC. Translating gives CARWGGVEVGYGYTF.

The chain employs TRBV7-9 and TRBJ1-6; D not certain. CDR1 and CDR2 from the germline V gene are SEHNR and FQNEAQ (reference sequence). The CDR3 totals 16 residues. V lost 1 base and J 0 bases, leaving 7 bases between the germline ends. The CDR3 spells CASSLGRGSYNSPLHF. In DNA form, the CDR3 reads TGTGCCAGCAGCTTAGGGCGGGGCTCCTATAATTCACCCCTCCACTTT.

The V gene is TRBV25-1, the J gene TRBJ2-5, with D perhaps TRBD1 (6 bases). This CDR3 spans 12 amino acids. Germline assignment: CDR1 MGHDK and CDR2 SYGVNS. The ends were cut back, 5 bases at V and 4 bases at J, with 8 bases in the middle. In nucleotides, the CDR3 is TGTGCCAGCAGTATGGACAGAGAGACCCAGTACTTC. As protein: CASSMDRETQYF. Full variable domain (missing parts from reference TRBV25-1 and TRBJ2-5): EADIYQTPRYLVIGTGKKITLECSQTMGHDKMYWYQQDPGMELHLIHYSYGVNSTEKGDLSSESTVSRIRTEHFPLTLESARPSHTSQYLCASSMDRETQYFGPGTRLLVL.

This chain links TRBV9 with TRBJ2-3; D uncertain. The CDR3 consists of 17 residues. Trimming pared 6 bases from V and 5 bases from J, leaving 25 bases between. Germline CDR1 is SGDLS and CDR2 is YYNGEE. CDR3 protein: CASTRSPGGSTGDTQYF. In DNA form, the CDR3 reads TGTGCCAGCACCCGTTCTCCTGGCGGATCAACGGGAGATACGCAGTATTTT.